The text below deals with one T cell receptor beta chain. Its antigen is currently unknown. The DNA is omitted, as the CDR3 cannot be located on it reliably, and the CDR3 follows TCRdb's listing. Data came from immunoSEQ multiplex PCR; TCRdb stores just in-frame clones and leaves some out. The sample includes around 50,000 clones, approximately 90% of them seen just once. This entry is derived from a study of PD-1 blockade in classical Hodgkin lymphoma. Overall study results and limits: Complete responders' diversity at baseline resembled that of newly diagnosed patients.

The CDR3 is 19 amino acids long, termini counted. In every patient, relapse followed autologous stem cell transplantation, while exposure to brentuximab vedotin differed. The clonotype comes from a human donor with classical Hodgkin lymphoma. This specimen consisted of peripheral blood mononuclear cells (PBMCs), obtained before the second cycle of nivolumab. V is TRBV21-1 and J is TRBJ1-5; the table's D call, TRBD1, has no DNA check behind it. TRBV21-1 is marked as a pseudogene. The CDR3 protein is CASSKVGTGTQYSNQPQHF.